This paragraph covers one T cell receptor beta chain sequence. Its binding antigen is unknown. No clone much larger than this one lies a single base away; base qualities are absent. This sample stems from a study of technical replicates of blood from a handful of donors (dated 2017 in TCRdb). The library relied on the immunoSEQ multiplex PCR assay. TCRdb carries this immuneACCESS record with in-frame sequences only. Its versions omit some clonotypes, under half of them owing to an unresolved V gene in the studies checked, with the rest unexplained. Present in this sample are some 70,000 clones, roughly 92% of which were seen just once. The leading ten clones occupy approximately 0.38% of the sample. The germline V gene encodes CDR1 MGHDK and CDR2 SYGVNS. The CDR3 holds 17 amino acids from the cysteine to the phenylalanine. Here the CDR3 DNA is all that survives: 51 bases in frame from base 1. V is trimmed back by 4 bases and J by 6 bases, and the junction contains 8 bases that no gene match accounts for.

Input material: T cells isolated from PBMCs. This receptor was obtained from a human donor in good health. The rearrangement combines TRBV25-1 with TRBJ2-1, with 14 bases aligning to TRBD2. CDR3 protein: CASSGLPGTSGSNEQFF. The bases are TGTGCCAGCAGTGGCCTTCCCGGGACTAGCGGGAGCAATGAGCAGTTCTTC.